The next 22 T cell receptor beta chains were all read from a single sample in a study of T cell clonotyping in hematopoietic cell transplantation. TCRdb's table, derived via immunoSEQ multiplex PCR, lists solely in-frame clones and lacks some. Of over 2,000 clones listed, around 80% were seen once; the top ten hold 33%. The material was peripheral blood mononuclear cells, obtained 180 days after allogeneic stem cell transplant. The receptors come from a male patient between 55 and 70 years old who had an allogeneic stem cell transplant, so T cells may come from the graft donor. Some clones in this sample may be carry-over from other donors' samples.

This chain joins TRBV30 and TRBJ2-1; possibly TRBD2 for D (7 bases). Germline CDR1 is GTSNPN and CDR2 is SVGIG (reference sequence). The CDR3 is 18 amino acids. Trimming stripped 1 base from V and 8 bases from J, with 27 bases between. CDR3 loop: CAWSGGRLAIGSTYEQFF. The CDR3 bases are TGTGCCTGGAGTGGGGGGCGACTAGCAATTGGGAGCACATATGAGCAGTTCTTC.

This chain joins TRBV30 and TRBJ2-7; the D is unclear. This CDR3 is 13 amino acids long. Germline lookup yields CDR1 GTSNPN and CDR2 SVGIG (reference sequence). V was shortened by 0 bases and J by 6 bases, with 12 bases between the two germline ends. CDR3 bases: TGTGCCTGGAGTGTACAAGTGGGTCCCGAGCAGTACTTC. Protein: CAWSVQVGPEQYF.

CDR3 loop: CASSQDRRGGGANVLTF. The DNA of the CDR3 is TGCGCCAGCAGCCAAGACCGCAGGGGAGGTGGGGCCAACGTCCTGACTTTC. V usage is TRBV4-3 and J usage is TRBJ2-6; D may be TRBD1 or TRBD2 (6 bases each). The CDR3 loop spans 17 amino acids. Trimming cost V 0 bases and J 3 bases, with 12 bases left between them. Germline lookup yields CDR1 LGHNA and CDR2 YSLEER.

This chain links TRBV11-2 with TRBJ2-5, with D perhaps TRBD1 (5 bases). This CDR3 comprises 15 residues. V was pared by 2 bases and J by 1 base, with 11 bases between. The germline V gene encodes CDR1 SGHAT and CDR2 FQNNGV. The CDR3 spells CASSLRGPRQETQYF. The DNA of the CDR3 is TGTGCCAGCAGCTTAAGGGGCCCCCGCCAAGAGACCCAGTACTTC.

This chain connects TRBV6-5 to TRBJ1-1, with 7 bases fitting TRBD1. The ends lost 6 bases at V and 4 bases at J; junction bases unmatched: 5. This CDR3 region has 13 residues. Germline assignment: CDR1 MNHEY and CDR2 SVGAGI. CDR3 bases: TGTGCCAGCAGGAATGCAGGGGGCACTGAAGCTTTCTTT. Its translation is CASRNAGGTEAFF.

CDR3 bases: TGTGCCTGGAGTGCGGGGGGCGAGACCCAGTACTTC. This encodes CAWSAGGETQYF. The gene calls are TRBV30 and TRBJ2-5, with TRBD2 as a possible D gene (7 bases). V was shortened by 1 base and J by 5 bases, with 8 bases between the two germline ends. The CDR3 has 12 amino acids. The germline V gene encodes CDR1 GTSNPN and CDR2 SVGIG (reference sequence). Together with reference TRBV30 and TRBJ2-5, the CDR3 gives the full variable domain: SQTIHQWPATLVQPVGSPLSLECTVEGTSNPNLYWYRQAAGRGLQLLFYSVGIGQISSEVPQNLSASRPQDRQFILSSKKLLLSDSGFYLCAWSAGGETQYFGPGTRLLVL.

Within the sample, this clone is medium-sized. V and J are TRBV7-8 and TRBJ1-6, with a weak D call TRBD1 (5 bases). Looked up from germline, CDR1 is SGHVS and CDR2 is FQNEAQ. This CDR3 is 15 amino acids long. V shed 7 bases and J shed 0 bases, with 10 bases lying between them. CDR3 in amino acids: CASIQGSSYNSPLHF. CDR3 nucleotide sequence: TGTGCCAGCATCCAGGGAAGCTCCTATAATTCACCCCTCCACTTT.

The CDR3 DNA is TGTGCCACGCGGGACAATTCCTACGAGCAGTACTTC. It codes for CATRDNSYEQYF. The chain uses TRBV25-1 and TRBJ2-7; tentatively, D is TRBD1 or TRBD2 (6 bases each). V dropped 10 bases and J dropped 1 base, with 11 bases sitting between them. The CDR3 extends over 12 amino acids. Germline V CDR1 and CDR2: MGHDK, SYGVNS.

This chain links TRBV6-1 with TRBJ2-1, with TRBD1 matching over 10 bases. CDR3 size: 15 residues. CDR1 is MNHNS and CDR2 is SASEGT in the germline V gene. Unmatched junction bases numbered 10, after V lost 6 bases and J lost 8 bases. CDR3 bases: TGTGCCAGCAGGCCCGGGACAGGGGCAACCTATGAGCAGTTCTTC. Its translation is CASRPGTGATYEQFF.

The chain recombines TRBV30 with TRBJ2-1, with TRBD1 matching 7 bases. This CDR3 comprises 15 residues. With V trimmed by 4 bases and J by 4 bases, 10 bases remained unmatched. From germline, CDR1 is GTSNPN and CDR2 SVGIG (reference sequence). The CDR3 spells CAWTTQTGLYNEQFF. The CDR3 region has the DNA TGTGCCTGGACCACACAGACAGGGTTATACAATGAGCAGTTCTTC.

The rearrangement uses TRBV30 and TRBJ2-1; the match to TRBD2 covers 8 bases. The ends lost 6 bases at V and 7 bases at J; junction bases unmatched: 8. Germline CDR1 reads GTSNPN; CDR2 reads SVGIG (reference sequence). The CDR3 sequence is 13 residues long. For the CDR3, the DNA is TGTGCCTGCGAGCGGGAGTCGTATAATGAGCAGTTCTTC. Translating gives CACERESYNEQFF.

The rearrangement joins TRBV10-3 to TRBJ2-7; 8 positions match TRBD2. The length of the CDR3 is 18 residues. The J segment lost 1 base and the V segment lost 4 bases, leaving 15 bases of the junction unmatched. Germline V lookup: CDR1 ENHRY, CDR2 SYGVKD. The CDR3 here is CAISGRGGSSGTSYEQYF. For the CDR3, the DNA is TGTGCCATCAGTGGTCGTGGGGGGAGTAGCGGGACGTCCTACGAGCAGTACTTC.

The chain has TRBV30 and TRBJ2-7; D not resolved. Deletions cut 1 base from V and 2 bases from J, with 6 bases between. The CDR3 length is 12 residues. Looked up from germline, CDR1 is GTSNPN and CDR2 is SVGIG (reference sequence). CDR3 coding DNA: TGTGCCTGGAGTGCCTATACCTACGAGCAGTACTTC. It encodes CAWSAYTYEQYF.

The chain combines TRBV4-1 with TRBJ1-2, with D possibly matching TRBD1 (5 bases). V was trimmed by 3 bases and J by 6 bases, leaving 11 bases between them. Germline V lookup: CDR1 MGHRA, CDR2 YSYEKL. This CDR3 region has 13 residues. CDR3 amino acids: CASSHPQGNGYTF. DNA of the CDR3: TGCGCCAGCAGCCACCCCCAGGGAAATGGCTACACCTTC.

J is TRBJ2-2 and V is TRBV7-2; D is possibly TRBD1 (6 bases). The CDR3 spans 16 residues. The germline V gene has CDR1 SGHTA and CDR2 FQGNSA. V gave up 2 bases and J gave up 5 bases, with 15 bases separating them. The CDR3 region is CASSLPPGQSTGELFF. The CDR3 DNA reads TGTGCCAGCAGCTTACCCCCGGGACAATCGACCGGGGAGCTGTTTTTT.

J is TRBJ2-5 and V is TRBV5-1, with 9 bases lining up with TRBD2. This CDR3 has 14 amino acids. Trimming cost V 4 bases and J 5 bases; bases outside gene matches: 6. Germline lookup yields CDR1 SGHRS and CDR2 YFSETQ. The CDR3 DNA reads TGCGCCAGCAGCCCGGATACTAGCGGGGAGACCCAGTACTTC. Translating gives CASSPDTSGETQYF.

V gene TRBV6-1 combines with J gene TRBJ2-7; 8 positions match TRBD1. The germline V gene encodes CDR1 MNHNS and CDR2 SASEGT. V gave up 8 bases and J gave up 1 base; unmatched junction bases: 4. This CDR3 has 13 residues. CDR3 in amino acids: CASGQGISYEQYF. In DNA, the CDR3 is TGTGCCAGCGGACAGGGAATTTCCTACGAGCAGTACTTC.

This clone has just one count. The chain recombines TRBV28 with TRBJ1-5; D is ambiguous. CDR1 and CDR2 (germline): MDHEN, SYDVKM. V lost 3 bases to trimming and J lost 4 bases, with 10 bases between them. The CDR3 is 14 residues long. CDR3 coding DNA: TGTGCCAGCAGTTTTGAGGTATCTAATCAGCCCCAGCATTTT. This translates into CASSFEVSNQPQHF. The full variable domain, its missing parts supplied by reference TRBV28 and TRBJ1-5, is DVKVTQSSRYLVKRTGEKVFLECVQDMDHENMFWYRQDPGLGLRLIYFSYDVKMKEKGDIPEGYSVSREKKERFSLILESASTNQTSMYLCASSFEVSNQPQHFGDGTRLSIL.

V is TRBV6-5 and J is TRBJ2-1, with D possibly matching TRBD1 (6 bases). CDR3 size: 14 residues. V was clipped by 11 bases and J by 7 bases, with 21 bases between them. CDR1 is MNHEY and CDR2 is SVGAGI in the germline V gene. CDR3 nucleotide sequence: TGTGCCTCCCTCCGGGCAGGGGCAAGGAATGAGCAGTTCTTC. This translates into CASLRAGARNEQFF.

This chain links TRBV7-2 with TRBJ2-7, with TRBD1 identical over 9 bases. CDR1 is SGHTA, CDR2 FQGNSA, per germline. The CDR3 length is 13 residues. Trimming at V came to 6 bases and at J to 3 bases, leaving 3 bases not matched to a gene. The CDR3 loop is CASRQTGGYEQYF. The DNA of the CDR3 is TGTGCCAGCAGACAGACAGGGGGCTACGAGCAGTACTTC.

This clone was recorded a few times. The rearrangement uses TRBV7-9 and TRBJ1-4; D unresolved. The CDR3 contains 13 residues. In germline, CDR1 is SEHNR, CDR2 FQNEAQ (reference sequence). Deletions cut 5 bases from V and 3 bases from J, with 7 bases between. This CDR3 reads CASSPRPNEKLFF. In DNA form, the CDR3 reads TGTGCCAGCAGCCCACGACCTAATGAAAAACTGTTTTTT. Full variable domain (rest looked up from reference TRBV7-9 and TRBJ1-4): DTGVSQNPRHKITKRGQNVTFRCDPISEHNRLYWYRQTLGQGPEFLTYFQNEAQLEKSRLLSDRFSAERPKGSFSTLEIQRTEQGDSAMYLCASSPRPNEKLFFGSGTQLSVL.

The chain joins TRBV7-3 to TRBJ2-2; D gene ambiguous. This CDR3 is 16 amino acids long. V was pared by 5 bases and J by 4 bases, with 17 bases between. CDR1 is SGHTA, CDR2 FQGTGA, per germline. CDR3 residues: CASSPRAQTVTGELFF. The CDR3 DNA is TGTGCCAGCAGCCCAAGGGCCCAGACCGTCACCGGGGAGCTGTTTTTT.